The source of this T cell receptor beta chain is a study of blood T cells in healthy people across ages. This clonotype was counted a few times. Germline V gives CDR1 SEHNR, CDR2 FQNEAQ (reference sequence). V was pared by 5 bases and J by 2 bases, with 10 bases of the junction left unmatched. The CDR3 runs 17 residues. Sample-barcoded 5' priming and a J-beta primer mix drove a second PCR of roughly 7 to 11 cycles. TCRdb re-analysed the 5' RACE reads in MiXCR, keeping a single row per CDR3 protein. This table holds 850,000 to 1,000,000 distinct CDR3 sequences, around 54% found once. The source of this sequence is a woman aged 55-69 years in good health. V is TRBV7-9 and J is TRBJ2-7; TRBD2 matches 12 bases. Sequencing was performed on blood. The DNA for the CDR3 is TGTGCCAGCAGCCATCGGACTAGCGGGATTTCTCCCTACGAGCAGTACTTC. Translating it yields CASSHRTSGISPYEQYF.